Below are 8 T cell receptor beta chains sequenced from a single sample in a study of tumor and adjacent non-tumor tissue in lung cancer. The library came from three nested PCR rounds adapted from ARM-PCR protocols. TCRdb passed the multiplex PCR reads through MiXCR, listing each CDR3 protein once. The sample lists tens of thousands of distinct CDR3 sequences, 70% to 80% occurring once. This sample's RNA came from whole unsorted tissue. This non-tumor lung sample came from over 3 cm beyond the tumor edge. The sample taken for sequencing was distant non-tumor lung tissue. Every receptor here comes from a woman aged 55-69 years with non-small cell lung cancer.

Comments on this clonotype: Here the CDR3 omits its conserved ending phenylalanine or tryptophan, so a read error is the likely source. J is TRBJ2-7 and V is TRBV12-3 or TRBV12-4; no clear D gene. The CDR3 has 13 amino acids. This CDR3 reads CDSTLSITYEQYL. For the CDR3, the DNA is TGTGACAGCACCCTATCGATTACCTACGAGCAGTACTTG.

This clonotype appeared a single time. The CDR3 DNA follows: TGCGCCAGCAGCCAAGCCGTTACGTCGGGACCGCAGAGTTCCTACGAGCAGTACTTC. It specifies CASSQAVTSGPQSSYEQYF. This sequence joins TRBV4-3 and TRBJ2-7; the D call may be TRBD1 or TRBD2 (5 bases each). Germline V gives CDR1 LGHNA, CDR2 YSLEER. The length of the CDR3 is 19 residues. Trimming cost V 1 base and J 1 base, with 23 bases left between them.

Worth noting for this clonotype: It may be a read error: a sequence one base away is much more abundant. The rearrangement joins TRBV7-9 to TRBJ1-1; D remains ambiguous. V was clipped by 5 bases and J by 2 bases, with 9 bases between them. CDR1 is SEHNR, CDR2 FQNEAQ, per germline (reference sequence). This CDR3 spans 13 amino acids. CDR3 bases: TGTGCCAGCAGCATAAACCCTAACACTGAAGCTTTCTTT. Protein product: CASSINPNTEAFF.

In the case of this clonotype: A much larger clone lies one base from this, so it may be a read error. This sequence joins TRBV12-3 or TRBV12-4 and TRBJ2-1, with 10 bases matching TRBD2. This CDR3 contains 14 residues. The CDR3 protein is CASSTSGAYYEQFF. CDR3 nucleotides: TGTGCCAGCAGTACTAGCGGGGCCTACTATGAGCAGTTCTTC.

V gene TRBV11-2 combines with J gene TRBJ2-7; the D is unclear. The germline V gene encodes CDR1 SGHAT and CDR2 FQNNGV. The CDR3 sequence is 13 residues long. Between the trimmed V and J ends, which lost 6 bases and 8 bases, there was a span of 17 bases. The CDR3 is CASSSLGLYKQYF. The CDR3, as DNA: TGTGCCAGCAGTTCCCTCGGGCTATATAAGCAGTACTTC.

A note on this clonotype: An end of the junction differs from the germline gene, which may be a read error. V and J are TRBV10-2 and TRBJ2-2; D perhaps matches TRBD1 (6 bases). Germline CDR1 WSHSY, CDR2 SAAADI. This CDR3 has 14 residues. The CDR3 DNA reads as TGCCCCAGCATGGCAGGGGCGAACACCGGGGAGCTGTTTTTT. This translates into CPSMAGANTGELFF.

This clonotype was seen a handful of times. A much larger clone is a single base away; this may be a read error. V and J are TRBV6-1 and TRBJ2-1; D gene ambiguous. The CDR3 runs 18 residues. The germline V gene encodes CDR1 MNHNS and CDR2 SASEGT. CDR3 nucleotide sequence: TGTGCCAGCAGTGTAAAACCCACCGGGCCGCTCAGAGGCCATGAGCAGCTCTTC. Protein sequence: CASSVKPTGPLRGHEQLF.

As concerns this clonotype: The junction departs from the called germline gene at one end, perhaps through a read error. The chain uses TRBV4-3 and TRBJ2-7; D gene uncertain. In germline, CDR1 is LGHNA, CDR2 YSLEER. This CDR3 has 16 amino acids. The CDR3 region has the DNA TGCGCCAGCAGGCAAGATCCAAGTGGAAGCTCCTACGAGCAGTACTTC. Translated: CASRQDPSGSSYEQYF.